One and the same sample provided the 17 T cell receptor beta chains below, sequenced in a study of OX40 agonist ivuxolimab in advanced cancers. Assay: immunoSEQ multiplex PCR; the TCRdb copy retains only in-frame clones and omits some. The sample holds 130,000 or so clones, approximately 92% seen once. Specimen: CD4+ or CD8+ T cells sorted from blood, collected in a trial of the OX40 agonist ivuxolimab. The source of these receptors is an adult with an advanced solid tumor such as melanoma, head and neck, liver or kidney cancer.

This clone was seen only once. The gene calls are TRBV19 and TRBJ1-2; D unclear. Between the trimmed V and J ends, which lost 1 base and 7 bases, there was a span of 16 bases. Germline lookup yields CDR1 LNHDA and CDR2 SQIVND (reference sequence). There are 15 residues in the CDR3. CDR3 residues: CASSIGAGVRGGYTF. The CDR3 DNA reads TGTGCCAGTAGTATAGGCGCAGGAGTTCGCGGTGGCTACACCTTC.

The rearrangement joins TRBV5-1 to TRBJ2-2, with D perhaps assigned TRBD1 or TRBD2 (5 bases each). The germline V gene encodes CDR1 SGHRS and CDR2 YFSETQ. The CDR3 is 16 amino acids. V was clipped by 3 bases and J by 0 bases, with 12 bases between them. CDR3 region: CASSSGDRANTGELFF. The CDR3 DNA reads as TGCGCCAGCAGCTCCGGGGACCGGGCGAACACCGGGGAGCTGTTTTTT.

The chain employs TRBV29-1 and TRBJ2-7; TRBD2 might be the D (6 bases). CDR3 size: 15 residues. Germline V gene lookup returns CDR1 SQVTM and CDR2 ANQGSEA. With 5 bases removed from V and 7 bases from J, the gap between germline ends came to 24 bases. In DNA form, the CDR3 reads TGCAGCGTTCTATTATCGGCTCAGGGCGCGGGAGAGCAGTACTTC. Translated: CSVLLSAQGAGEQYF.

The CDR3 loop reads CASSLLSRMDYGYTF. The CDR3, as DNA: TGTGCCAGCAGCTTACTATCCAGGATGGACTATGGCTACACCTTC. The chain employs TRBV7-9 and TRBJ1-2, with D hard to call. This CDR3 is built from 15 residues. Looked up from germline, CDR1 is SEHNR and CDR2 is FQNEAQ (reference sequence). The V gene lost 2 bases and the J gene lost 3 bases, with 13 bases spanning the gap. Full variable domain (missing parts from reference TRBV7-9 and TRBJ1-2): DTGVSQNPRHKITKRGQNVTFRCDPISEHNRLYWYRQTLGQGPEFLTYFQNEAQLEKSRLLSDRFSAERPKGSFSTLEIQRTEQGDSAMYLCASSLLSRMDYGYTFGSGTRLTVV.

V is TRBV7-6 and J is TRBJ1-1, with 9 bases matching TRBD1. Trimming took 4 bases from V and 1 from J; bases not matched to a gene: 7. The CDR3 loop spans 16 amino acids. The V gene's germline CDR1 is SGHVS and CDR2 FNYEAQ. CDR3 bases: TGTGCCAGCAGCTCCCTTCCGGGACAGGGGAACACTGAAGCTTTCTTT. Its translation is CASSSLPGQGNTEAFF.

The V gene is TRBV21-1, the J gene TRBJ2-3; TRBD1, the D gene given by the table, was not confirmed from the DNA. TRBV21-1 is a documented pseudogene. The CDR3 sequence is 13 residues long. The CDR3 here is CASSTPNTDTQYF. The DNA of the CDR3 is TGTGCCAGCAGCACCCCAAACACAGATACGCAGTATTTT.

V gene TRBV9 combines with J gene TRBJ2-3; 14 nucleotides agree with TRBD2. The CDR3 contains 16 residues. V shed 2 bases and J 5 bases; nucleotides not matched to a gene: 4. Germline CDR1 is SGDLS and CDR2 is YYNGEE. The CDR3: CASSVGLAGGGDTQYF. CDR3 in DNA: TGTGCCAGCAGCGTCGGACTAGCGGGGGGCGGAGATACGCAGTATTTT.

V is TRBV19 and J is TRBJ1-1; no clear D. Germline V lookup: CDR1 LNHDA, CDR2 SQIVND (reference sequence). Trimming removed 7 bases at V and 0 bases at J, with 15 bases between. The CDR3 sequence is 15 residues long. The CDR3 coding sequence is TGTGCCAGTAAGTCAGAGGGCGATCTGAACACTGAAGCTTTCTTT. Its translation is CASKSEGDLNTEAFF.

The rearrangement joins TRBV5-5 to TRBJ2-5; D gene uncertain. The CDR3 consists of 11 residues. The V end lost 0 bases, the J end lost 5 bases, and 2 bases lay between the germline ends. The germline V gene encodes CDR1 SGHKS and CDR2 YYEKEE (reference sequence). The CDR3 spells CASSLAETQYF. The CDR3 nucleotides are TGTGCCAGCAGCTTGGCCGAGACCCAGTACTTC.

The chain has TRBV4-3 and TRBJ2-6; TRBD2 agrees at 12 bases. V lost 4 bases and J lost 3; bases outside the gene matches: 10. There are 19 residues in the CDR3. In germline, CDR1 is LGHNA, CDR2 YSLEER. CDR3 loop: CASSLNVLAGGVGANVLTF. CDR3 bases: TGCGCCAGCAGCCTGAACGTACTAGCGGGAGGAGTTGGGGCCAACGTCCTGACTTTC.

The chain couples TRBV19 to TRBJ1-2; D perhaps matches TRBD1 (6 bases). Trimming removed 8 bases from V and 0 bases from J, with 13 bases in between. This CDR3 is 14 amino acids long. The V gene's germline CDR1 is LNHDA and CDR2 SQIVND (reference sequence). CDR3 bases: TGTGCCAGTTCAACTCAGGGGACTAACTATGGCTACACCTTC. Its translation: CASSTQGTNYGYTF. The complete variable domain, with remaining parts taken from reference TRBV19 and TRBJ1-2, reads DGGITQSPKYLFRKEGQNVTLSCEQNLNHDAMYWYRQDPGQGLRLIYYSQIVNDFQKGDIAEGYSVSREKKESFPLTVTSAQKNPTAFYLCASSTQGTNYGYTFGSGTRLTVV.

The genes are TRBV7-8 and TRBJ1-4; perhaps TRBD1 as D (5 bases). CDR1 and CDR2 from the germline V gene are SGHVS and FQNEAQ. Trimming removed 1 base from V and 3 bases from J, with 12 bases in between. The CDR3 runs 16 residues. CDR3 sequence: CASSLGQGPSNEKLFF. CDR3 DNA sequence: TGTGCCAGCAGCTTAGGTCAGGGACCTTCTAATGAAAAACTGTTTTTT.

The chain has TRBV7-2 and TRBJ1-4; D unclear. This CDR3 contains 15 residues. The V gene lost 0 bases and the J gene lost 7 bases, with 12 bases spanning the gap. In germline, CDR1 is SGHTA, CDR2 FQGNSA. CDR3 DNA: TGTGCCAGCAGCTTAGCGGGCCTTAAGGGTGAAAAACTGTTTTTT. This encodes CASSLAGLKGEKLFF.

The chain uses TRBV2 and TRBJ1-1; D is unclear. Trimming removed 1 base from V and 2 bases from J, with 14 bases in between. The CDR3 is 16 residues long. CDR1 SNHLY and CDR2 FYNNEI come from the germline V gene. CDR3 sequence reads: CASSEVLGTANTEAFF. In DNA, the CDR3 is TGTGCCAGCAGTGAAGTCCTCGGTACCGCCAACACTGAAGCTTTCTTT.

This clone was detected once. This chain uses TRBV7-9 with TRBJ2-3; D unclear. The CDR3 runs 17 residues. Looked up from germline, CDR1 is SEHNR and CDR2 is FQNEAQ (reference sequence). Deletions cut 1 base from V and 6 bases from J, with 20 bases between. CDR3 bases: TGTGCCAGCAGCTTAGGGGGAATTAGGGCAGTTGCCGATACGCAGTATTTT. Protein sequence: CASSLGGIRAVADTQYF.

CDR3 protein: CASSVRGRGSSTDTQYF. DNA for the CDR3: TGTGCCAGCAGCGTCAGGGGGCGGGGGTCTAGCACAGATACGCAGTATTTT. The rearrangement links TRBV5-6 to TRBJ2-3; TRBD1 is a possible D gene (8 bases). Trimming shortened V by 4 bases and J by 0 bases, and 18 bases separated the two germline ends. CDR1 and CDR2 (germline): SGHDT, YYEEEE. This CDR3 spans 17 amino acids.

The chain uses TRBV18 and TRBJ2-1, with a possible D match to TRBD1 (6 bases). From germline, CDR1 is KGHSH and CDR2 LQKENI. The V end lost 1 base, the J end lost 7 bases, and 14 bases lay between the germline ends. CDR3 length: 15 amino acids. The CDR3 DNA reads TGTGCCAGCTCACCACTCTCATTACAGGGAAATGAGCAGTTCTTC. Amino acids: CASSPLSLQGNEQFF.